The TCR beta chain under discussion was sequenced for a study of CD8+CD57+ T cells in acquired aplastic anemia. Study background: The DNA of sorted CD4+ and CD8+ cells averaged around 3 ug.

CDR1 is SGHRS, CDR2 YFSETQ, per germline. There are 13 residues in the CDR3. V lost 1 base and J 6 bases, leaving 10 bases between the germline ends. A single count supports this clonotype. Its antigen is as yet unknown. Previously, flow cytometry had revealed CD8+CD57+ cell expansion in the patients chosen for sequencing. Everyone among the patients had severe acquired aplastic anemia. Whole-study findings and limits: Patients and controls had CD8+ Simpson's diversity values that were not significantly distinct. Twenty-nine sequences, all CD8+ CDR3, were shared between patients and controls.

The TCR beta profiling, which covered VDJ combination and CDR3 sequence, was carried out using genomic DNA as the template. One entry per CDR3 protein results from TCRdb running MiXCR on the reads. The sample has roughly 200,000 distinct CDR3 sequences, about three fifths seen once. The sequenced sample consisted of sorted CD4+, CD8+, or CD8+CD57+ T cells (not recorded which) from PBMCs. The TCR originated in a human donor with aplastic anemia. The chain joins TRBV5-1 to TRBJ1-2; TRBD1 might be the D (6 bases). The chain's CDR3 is CASSLNREDGYTF. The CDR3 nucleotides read TGCGCCAGCAGCTTGAACAGGGAAGATGGCTACACCTTC.